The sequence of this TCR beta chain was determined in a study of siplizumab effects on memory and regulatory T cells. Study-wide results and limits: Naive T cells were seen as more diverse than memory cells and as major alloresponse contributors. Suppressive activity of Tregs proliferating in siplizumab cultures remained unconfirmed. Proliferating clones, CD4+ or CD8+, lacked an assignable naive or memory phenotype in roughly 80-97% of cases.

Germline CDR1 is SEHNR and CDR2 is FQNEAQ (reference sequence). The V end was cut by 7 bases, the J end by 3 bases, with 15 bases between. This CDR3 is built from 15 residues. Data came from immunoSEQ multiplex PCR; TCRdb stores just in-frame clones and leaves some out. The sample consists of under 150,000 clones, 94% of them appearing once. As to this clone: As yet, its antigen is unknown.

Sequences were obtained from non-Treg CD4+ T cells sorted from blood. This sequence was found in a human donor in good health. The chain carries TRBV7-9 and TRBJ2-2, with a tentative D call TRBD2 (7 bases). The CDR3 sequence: CASTEGRGDTGELFF. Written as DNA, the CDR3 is TGTGCCAGCACCGAAGGGAGGGGGGACACCGGGGAGCTGTTTTTT.